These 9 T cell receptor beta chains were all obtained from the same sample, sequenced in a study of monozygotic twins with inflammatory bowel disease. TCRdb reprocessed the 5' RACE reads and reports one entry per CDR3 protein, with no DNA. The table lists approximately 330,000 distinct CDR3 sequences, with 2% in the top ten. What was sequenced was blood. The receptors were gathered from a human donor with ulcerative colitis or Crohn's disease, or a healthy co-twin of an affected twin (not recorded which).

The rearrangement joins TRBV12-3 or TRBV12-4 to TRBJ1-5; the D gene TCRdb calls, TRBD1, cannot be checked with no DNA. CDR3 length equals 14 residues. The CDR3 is CASSLRGRVKPQHF.

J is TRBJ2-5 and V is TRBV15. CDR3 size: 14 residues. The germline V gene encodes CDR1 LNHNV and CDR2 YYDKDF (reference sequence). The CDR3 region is CATSRSRVLETQYF.

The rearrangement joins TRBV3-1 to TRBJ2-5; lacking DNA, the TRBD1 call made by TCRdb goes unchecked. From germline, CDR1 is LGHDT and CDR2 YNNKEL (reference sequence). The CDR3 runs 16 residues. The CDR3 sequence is CASSQGGQGIEETQYF.

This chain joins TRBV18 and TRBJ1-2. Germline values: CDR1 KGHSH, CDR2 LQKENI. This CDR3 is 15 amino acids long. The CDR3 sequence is CASSPQDTPVDGYTF.

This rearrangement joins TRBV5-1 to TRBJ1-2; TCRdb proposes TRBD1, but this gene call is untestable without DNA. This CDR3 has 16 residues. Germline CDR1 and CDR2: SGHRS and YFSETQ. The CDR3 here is CASSLGTGTKNYGYTF.

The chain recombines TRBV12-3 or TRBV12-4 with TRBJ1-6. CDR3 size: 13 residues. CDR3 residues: CASSLYSGRTLHF.

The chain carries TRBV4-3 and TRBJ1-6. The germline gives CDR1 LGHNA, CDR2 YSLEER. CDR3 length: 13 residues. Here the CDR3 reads CASSLAADSPLHF.

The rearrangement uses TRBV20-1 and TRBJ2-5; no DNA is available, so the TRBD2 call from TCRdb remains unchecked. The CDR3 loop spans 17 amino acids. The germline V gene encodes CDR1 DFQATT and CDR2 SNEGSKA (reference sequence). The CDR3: CSARGVLAGGFQETQYF.

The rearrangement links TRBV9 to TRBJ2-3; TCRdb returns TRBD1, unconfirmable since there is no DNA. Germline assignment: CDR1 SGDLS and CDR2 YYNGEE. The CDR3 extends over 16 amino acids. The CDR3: CASSAGGTASTDTQYF.